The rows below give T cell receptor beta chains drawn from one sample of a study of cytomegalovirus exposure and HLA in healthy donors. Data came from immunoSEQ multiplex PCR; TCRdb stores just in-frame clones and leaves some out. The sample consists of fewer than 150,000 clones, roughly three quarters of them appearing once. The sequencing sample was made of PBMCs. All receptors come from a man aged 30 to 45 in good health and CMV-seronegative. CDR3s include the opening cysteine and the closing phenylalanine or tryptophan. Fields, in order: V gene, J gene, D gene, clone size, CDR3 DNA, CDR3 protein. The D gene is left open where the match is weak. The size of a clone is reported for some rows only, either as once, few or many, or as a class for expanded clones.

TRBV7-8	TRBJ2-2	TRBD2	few	TGTGCCAGCAGTTGGGGGGGAACCGGGGAGCTGTTTTTT	CASSWGGTGELFF
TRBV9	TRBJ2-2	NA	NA	TGTGCCAGCAGCGTAGAAGGGGCGAGCACCGGGGAGCTGTTTTTT	CASSVEGASTGELFF
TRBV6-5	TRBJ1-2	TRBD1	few	TGTGCCAGCAGTCGACAGGGTGGGGGAGTGATTGGCTACACCTTC	CASSRQGGGVIGYTF
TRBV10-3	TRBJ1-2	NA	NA	TGTGCCATCAGCACCTCCCGACAGGCAACTGAAGGCTACACCTTC	CAISTSRQATEGYTF
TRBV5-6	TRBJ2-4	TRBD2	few	TGTGCCAGCAGCTTGATAGCTAGCGGGAGGAACATTCAGTACTTC	CASSLIASGRNIQYF
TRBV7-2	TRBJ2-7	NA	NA	TGTGCCAGCAGCCGGGAGTGGGGGGAGGAGTACTTC	CASSREWGEEYF
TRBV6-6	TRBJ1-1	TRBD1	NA	TGTGCCAGCAGTTACAAGAGACAGGGGACGAACACTGAAGCTTTCTTT	CASSYKRQGTNTEAFF
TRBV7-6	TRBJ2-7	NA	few	TGTGCCAGCAGCTTAGGGCCCAACTACGAGCAGTACTTC	CASSLGPNYEQYF
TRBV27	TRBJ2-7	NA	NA	TGTGCCAGCAGCCCTAACGGGTGGTACTACGAGCAGTACTTC	CASSPNGWYYEQYF
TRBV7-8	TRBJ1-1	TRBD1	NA	TGTGCCAGCAGCTTATTTGGACAGGGGGCGAGCACTGAAGCTTTCTTT	CASSLFGQGASTEAFF
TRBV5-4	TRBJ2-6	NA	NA	TGTGCCAGCAGCAACGGGGGAGTCTCTGGGGCCAACGTCCTGACTTTC	CASSNGGVSGANVLTF
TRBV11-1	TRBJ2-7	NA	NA	TGTGCCAGCAGCTTCAGGGGCTGGAGCGAGCAGTACTTC	CASSFRGWSEQYF
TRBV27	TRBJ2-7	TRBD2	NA	TGTGCCAGCAGTCCCACTCCTAGCGGCTACGAGCAGTACTTC	CASSPTPSGYEQYF
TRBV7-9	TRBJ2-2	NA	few	TGTTCCAGCAGCCAACCAGGCGGGGAGCTGTTTTTT	CSSSQPGGELFF
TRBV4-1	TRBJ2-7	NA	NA	TGCGCCAGCAGCCAAGAATCGAGGAGCTCCTACGAGCAGTACTTC	CASSQESRSSYEQYF
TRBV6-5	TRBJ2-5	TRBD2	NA	TGTGCCAGCACAAAACTAGCGGGGGGGCAGGAGACCCAGTACTTC	CASTKLAGGQETQYF
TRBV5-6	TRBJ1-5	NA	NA	TGTGCCAGCAGCTTATTTGGCGGGTTAAGTCAGCCCCAGCATTTT	CASSLFGGLSQPQHF
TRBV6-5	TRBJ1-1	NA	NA	TGTGCCAGCAGTCGGACAGTGAACACTGAAGCTTTCTTT	CASSRTVNTEAFF
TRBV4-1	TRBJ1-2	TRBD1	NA	TGCGCCAGCAGGCCCGACAGGGGCAATGGCTACACCTTC	CASRPDRGNGYTF
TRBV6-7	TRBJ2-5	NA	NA	TGTGCCAGCAGTTACTCCCGGGGGAATCAAGAGACCCAGTACTTC	CASSYSRGNQETQYF
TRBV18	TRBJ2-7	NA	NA	TGTGCCAGCTCACCATTAGGGGCCTACGAGCAGTACTTC	CASSPLGAYEQYF
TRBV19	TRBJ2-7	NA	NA	TGTGCCAGCGCTGGGGGCCCAGCCTACGAGCAGTACTTC	CASAGGPAYEQYF
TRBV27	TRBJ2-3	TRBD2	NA	TGTGCCAGCAGTTTCCGACTAGCGGCAGATACGCAGTATTTT	CASSFRLAADTQYF
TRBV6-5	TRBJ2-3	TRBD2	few	TGTGCCAGCAGACAGAGCGGGGGGGAAGGAGATACGCAGTATTTT	CASRQSGGEGDTQYF
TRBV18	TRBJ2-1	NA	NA	TGTGCCAGCTCACCACCAGGCGCTAGCTCCTACAATGAGCAGTTCTTC	CASSPPGASSYNEQFF
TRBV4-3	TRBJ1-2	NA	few	TGCGCCAGCAGCCCAGACGGGGTCTATGGCTACACCTTC	CASSPDGVYGYTF
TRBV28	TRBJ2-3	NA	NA	TGTGCCAGCAGTTTACACGGACAGCTCACAGATACGCAGTATTTT	CASSLHGQLTDTQYF
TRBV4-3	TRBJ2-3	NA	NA	TGCGCCAGCAGCCTAGAGGGGAGTAACACAGATACGCAGTATTTT	CASSLEGSNTDTQYF
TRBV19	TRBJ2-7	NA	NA	TGTGCCAGTAGCGACAGCTCCTACGAGCAGTACTTC	CASSDSSYEQYF
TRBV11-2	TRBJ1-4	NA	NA	TGTGCCAGCAGCTTAGATCCATATCAGCGAGTGGGTAATGAAAAACTGTTTTTT	CASSLDPYQRVGNEKLFF
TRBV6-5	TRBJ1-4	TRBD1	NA	TGTGCCAGCAGTTACGGGGGACAGGGGAGTGAAAAACTGTTTTTT	CASSYGGQGSEKLFF
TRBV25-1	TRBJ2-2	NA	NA	TGTGCCAGCAGTGTCCGGGATCTCTGGACCGGGGAGCTGTTTTTT	CASSVRDLWTGELFF
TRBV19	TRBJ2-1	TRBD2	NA	TGTGCCAGTAGTATCGGGACTAGCGACCTACTAAAGGCGTTCTTC	CASSIGTSDLLKAFF
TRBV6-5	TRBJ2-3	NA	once	TGTGCCAGCAGCCTCGGGGGCACAGATACGCAGTATTTT	CASSLGGTDTQYF
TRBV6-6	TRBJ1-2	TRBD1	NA	TGTGCCAGCATCGCACAGGGGGCCTATGGCTACACCTTC	CASIAQGAYGYTF
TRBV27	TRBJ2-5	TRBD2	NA	TGTGCCAGCACCCTAGGCGGGGGTATGATGGAGACCCAGTACTTC	CASTLGGGMMETQYF
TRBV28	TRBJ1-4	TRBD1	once	TGTGCCAGCACCATGGACAGGGTCACTAATGAAAAACTGTTTTTT	CASTMDRVTNEKLFF
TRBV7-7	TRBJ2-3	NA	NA	TGTGCTAGCAGCTTAATCCCCACGGCGGCGGGCGGGCCTAGTGATACGCAGTATTTT	CASSLIPTAAGGPSDTQYF
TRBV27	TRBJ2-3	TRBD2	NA	TGTGCCAGCAGCATCTTCCCGGGACTAGCGGGAGTAGGGGCAGATACGCAGTATTTT	CASSIFPGLAGVGADTQYF
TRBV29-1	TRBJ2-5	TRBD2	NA	TGCAGCGTTGTCGGGGGGGAGCGGGGGGTACCTTGGGGGACCCAGTACTTC	CSVVGGERGVPWGTQYF
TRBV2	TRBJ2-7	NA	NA	TGTGCCAGCAGTGTACAGGGTCCCTACGAGCAGTACTTC	CASSVQGPYEQYF
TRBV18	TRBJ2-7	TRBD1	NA	TGTGCCAGCTCACAGGGACAGGACTACGAGCAGTACTTC	CASSQGQDYEQYF
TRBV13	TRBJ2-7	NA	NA	TGTGCCAGCAGCTTAGGCGCGGTAGGCGGCCCAACCACCTACGAGCAGTACTTC	CASSLGAVGGPTTYEQYF
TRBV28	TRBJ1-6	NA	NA	TGTGCCAGCAGTTTAGGGTTTGAGGGTAATAATTCACCCCTCCACTTT	CASSLGFEGNNSPLHF
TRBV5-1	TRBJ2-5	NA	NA	TGCGCCAGCAGCTCGCTAGTCCAAGAGACCCAGTACTTC	CASSSLVQETQYF
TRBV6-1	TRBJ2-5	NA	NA	TGTGCCAGCAGTGTTGGCAGCCAAGAGACCCAGTACTTC	CASSVGSQETQYF
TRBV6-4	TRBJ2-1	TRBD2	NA	TGTGCCAGCAAGGCTAGCGGGAGCGTCAATGAGCAGTTCTTC	CASKASGSVNEQFF
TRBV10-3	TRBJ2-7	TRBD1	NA	TGTGCCATCAGTGACCCCGGGACAGGGGTCCACGAGCAGTACTTC	CAISDPGTGVHEQYF
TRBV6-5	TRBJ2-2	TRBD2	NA	TGTGCCAGCAGTCAGCGGGGGTCCGGGGAGCTGTTTTTT	CASSQRGSGELFF
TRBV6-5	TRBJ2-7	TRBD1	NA	TGTGCCAGTAGGACAGGCGAATCCTACGAGCAGTACTTC	CASRTGESYEQYF
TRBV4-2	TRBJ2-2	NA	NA	TGTGCCAGCAGGCCTGCGGCAACGAACACCGGGGAGCTGTTTTTT	CASRPAATNTGELFF